This T cell receptor (beta chain) was sequenced in a study of CD8 T cells in ankylosing spondylitis. Study results and caveats: Earlier literature documents some of the motif variants in reactive arthritis synovial fluid and blood. Disease-associated clones were reportedly significantly overrepresented in matched ankylosing spondylitis synovial fluid. There was a TCR beta motif, made of several highly homologous variants, that appeared characteristic of ankylosing spondylitis blood.

One entry per CDR3 protein, called by TCRdb with MiXCR from the 5' RACE reads. The repertoire holds more than 600,000 distinct CDR3 sequences, with around 19% as singletons. This clonotype showed up just a few times. Antigen specificity is unknown. V lost 11 bases to trimming and J lost 7 bases, with 18 bases between them. The CDR3 runs to 13 residues. From germline, CDR1 is LGHDT and CDR2 YNNKEL (reference sequence). The chain uses TRBV3-1 and TRBJ2-1, with D perhaps assigned TRBD1 or TRBD2 (5 bases each). The sequencing sample was made of blood, either unsorted or a sorted T cell fraction (not recorded which). The sequence was collected from a male donor with ankylosing spondylitis. DNA of the CDR3: TGTGCCTGCTCGGGACCCCTGGGTAATGAGCAGTTCTTC. Amino acids: CACSGPLGNEQFF.